This TCR beta chain was sequenced during a study of blood T cell repertoires in COVID-19. Study overall: Acute-phase and convalescent COVID-19 samples originated in the United States, Italy and Spain. In each case, the material was cDNA or gDNA derived from T cells, B-cell-depleted T cells, or PBMCs.

Using immunoSEQ multiplex PCR, the repertoire was profiled, and TCRdb retains in-frame clones only, with some absent. The table records around 370,000 clones, 88% of them present only once. Clinical history as reported by participants underpinned cohort assignment. What the recovered Cohort 3 donors had was two negative PCRs, clearance, or symptom resolution. Material: PBMCs or T cells enriched from blood (not recorded which). The receptor was derived from a woman aged 18-29 years who had recovered from COVID-19.

The chain's CDR3 is CASSGRGQILNYGYTF. Here the CDR3 DNA reads TGTGCCAGCAGCGGGAGAGGTCAAATTCTGAACTATGGCTACACCTTC. The chain has TRBV5-4 and TRBJ1-2; no reliable D call. V shed 4 bases and J shed 2 bases, with 18 bases lying between them. CDR1 is SGHNT, CDR2 YYREEE, per germline (reference sequence). The CDR3 is made up of 16 amino acids.